This T cell receptor (beta chain) was sequenced for a study of somatic mutations in cytotoxic T cells in rheumatoid arthritis. The CDR3 length is 13 residues. Germline CDR1 and CDR2: MNHEY and SMNVEV (reference sequence). The V end was cut by 6 bases, the J end by 5 bases, with 13 bases between. The repertoire was sequenced with immunoSEQ multiplex PCR; TCRdb's copy has only in-frame clones and lacks some. The sample comprises about 25,000 clones, roughly 80% of which are singletons, and approximately 9.4% rests with the top ten. This clone was seen just once. The chain employs TRBV27 and TRBJ2-5, with a possible D match to TRBD2 (6 bases). The sequenced material came from CD8+ T cells sorted from blood. The receptor was derived from a woman aged 18-30 years in good health. The CDR3 DNA follows: TGTGCCAGCAGACCCCTTGGGGGGGAGACCCAGTACTTC. Encoded protein: CASRPLGGETQYF.